This T cell receptor (beta chain) appears in the sequencing data of a study of beta chain features in type 1 diabetes. Investigators reverse transcribed all isolated RNA, so they sequenced expressed TCRB transcripts. The average read count of naive, central memory and regulatory T cell samples was around 3.6 million. Generated by immunoSEQ multiplex PCR, the TCRdb table keeps only in-frame clones and is missing some. The sample contains under 900,000 clones, 17% of which appear only once. This clone was found a few times. Trimming at V came to 7 bases and at J to 2 bases, leaving 0 bases not matched to a gene. CDR3 length: 12 residues. Germline CDR1 reads SNHLY; CDR2 reads FYNNEI.

Sequenced material: naive CD4+ T cells from blood. This sequence joins TRBV2 and TRBJ2-7, with 9 bases aligning to TRBD2. The origin of this receptor is a woman between 18 and 30 years old in good health. CDR3 nucleotides: TGTGCCAGCACTAGCGGGGCCTACGAGCAGTACTTC. Amino acids: CASTSGAYEQYF.